This T cell receptor beta chain appears in the sequencing data of a study of vaccination effects on CD4 cells after COVID-19. Of note for this clone: Its antigen remains unidentified.

ViraFEST expansion of antigen-specific CD4+ T cells with viral peptide pools preceded sequencing. Isolating CD4+ T cells followed approximately 9 days of culture. Vaccine administered to participants consisted of two doses of either BNT162b2 or mRNA-1273. Here immunoSEQ multiplex PCR was the method, and the copy in TCRdb shows in-frame clones only, minus some. The data show 75,000 or so clones, over 75% seen once. The CDR3 loop spans 15 amino acids. CDR1 is LNHDA, CDR2 SQIVND, per germline (reference sequence). Germline trimming cut 3 bases from V and 4 bases from J; bases unmatched to any gene: 7. Sequences were derived from CD4+ T cells from PBMCs cultured with HCoV-OC43 spike peptides, sampled after COVID-19 vaccination. Indicated subset: HCoV-OC43 spike overlapping peptide pool stimulation. The rearrangement uses TRBV19 and TRBJ2-3; TRBD1 agrees at 7 bases. The TCR originated in a human donor who received a COVID-19 vaccine. Written as DNA, the CDR3 is TGTGCCAGTAGTATGAGTTGGCAGGGGGCAGATACGCAGTATTTT. Protein: CASSMSWQGADTQYF.